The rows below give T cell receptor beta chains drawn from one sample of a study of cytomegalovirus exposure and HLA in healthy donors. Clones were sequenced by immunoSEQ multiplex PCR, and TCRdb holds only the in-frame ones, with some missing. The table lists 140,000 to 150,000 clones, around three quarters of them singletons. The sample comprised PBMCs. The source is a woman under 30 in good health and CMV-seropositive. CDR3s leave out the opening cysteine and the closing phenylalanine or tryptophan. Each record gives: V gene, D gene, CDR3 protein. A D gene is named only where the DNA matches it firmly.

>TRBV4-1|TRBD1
ASSPKAGQGTDTQY
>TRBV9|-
ASSGAGVYQPQH
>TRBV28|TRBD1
ASSTGDRSSPLH
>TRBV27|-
ASSLSAGRGVSYEQY
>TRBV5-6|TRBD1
ASSLVIKGAYSPLH
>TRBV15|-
ATSRPSGGPKKLF
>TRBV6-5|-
ASSYSWTFYNSPLH
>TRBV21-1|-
ASSFRGAPYEQY
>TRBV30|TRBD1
AWSVWTGVYEQY
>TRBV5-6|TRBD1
ASSLGQPRTYEQY
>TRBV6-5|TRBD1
ASRDRGILNGYT
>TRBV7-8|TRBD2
ASSPRRELNTQY
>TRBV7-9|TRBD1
ASSRGTGQVAYGNTIY
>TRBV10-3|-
AISEGRGNEQY
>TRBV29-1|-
SVESVETQY
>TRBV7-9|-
ASSLAHGGKNIQY
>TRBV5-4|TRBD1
ASSPRTGTNTEAF
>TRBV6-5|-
ASRGGSSYNSPLH
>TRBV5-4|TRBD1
ASSWGWGTGGNIQY
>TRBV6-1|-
ASSETPFQQGHEQY
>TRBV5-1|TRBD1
ASSLGTGISGAF
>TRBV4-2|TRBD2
ASSQDKNFGGSKETQY
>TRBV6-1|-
ASSVKSYGYT
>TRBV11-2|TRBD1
ASSYRGTVYNEQF
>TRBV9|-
ASSVATGSYTGELF
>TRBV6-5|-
ASSLGGKGNQPQH
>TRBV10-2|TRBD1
ASRLTGASEKLF